The 5 T cell receptor beta chains in this list originate from one sample, sequenced in a study of blood T cells in healthy people across ages. Then a second PCR, running about 6 to 12 cycles, was carried out with a sample-barcoded 5' primer and a J-beta primer mix. Using its own MiXCR run on the 5' RACE reads, TCRdb lists one record per CDR3 protein. The sample records about 760,000 distinct CDR3 sequences, about 61% being singletons. Sequenced: blood. The receptors were sampled from a middle-aged man in good health.

The chain combines TRBV27 with TRBJ2-7; D remains unclear. This CDR3 contains 15 residues. Germline CDR1 and CDR2: MNHEY and SMNVEV (reference sequence). Trimming stripped 6 bases from V and 0 bases from J, with 15 bases between. The CDR3 here is CASSDWFTGSYEQYF. CDR3 nucleotides: TGTGCCAGCAGCGACTGGTTTACGGGCTCCTACGAGCAGTACTTC.

The chain is built from TRBV7-2 and TRBJ1-5; no clear D gene. Per the germline V gene, CDR1 is SGHTA and CDR2 is FQGNSA. The V end lost 1 base, the J end lost 6 bases, and 13 bases lay between the germline ends. The CDR3 runs 15 residues. The CDR3 DNA follows: TGTGCCAGCAGCTTAGAGTACAGAGTGAGTCAGCCCCAGCATTTT. It is translated as CASSLEYRVSQPQHF.

This sequence joins TRBV7-2 and TRBJ2-1; TRBD2 matches 8 bases. The germline V gene encodes CDR1 SGHTA and CDR2 FQGNSA. CDR3 length equals 13 residues. Trimming at V came to 6 bases and at J to 6 bases, leaving 4 bases not matched to a gene. In DNA form, the CDR3 reads TGTGCCAGCAGGCGGGCGGGAGGCAATGAGCAGTTCTTC. This codes for CASRRAGGNEQFF.

As regards this clonotype: This may arise from a read error, as a much more abundant clone is one base away. V usage is TRBV12-3 or TRBV12-4 and J usage is TRBJ2-5; D remains ambiguous. The CDR3 covers 14 residues. CDR3 loop: CVSSVAGVGETQYF. The DNA of the CDR3 is TGTGTCAGCAGTGTAGCTGGGGTTGGGGAGACCCAGTACTTC.

The V gene is TRBV28, the J gene TRBJ2-1; 12 nucleotides line up with TRBD1. V shed 11 bases, J shed 10 bases, and the junction held 15 bases outside the gene matches. In germline, CDR1 is MDHEN, CDR2 SYDVKM. The CDR3 is made up of 15 amino acids. CDR3 sequence (DNA): TGTGCCGCTCGATACGGGGGACAGGGGGCCCGGGAGCAGTTCTTC. Its translation is CAARYGGQGAREQFF. Combining the CDR3 with reference TRBV28 and TRBJ2-1 gives the whole variable domain DVKVTQSSRYLVKRTGEKVFLECVQDMDHENMFWYRQDPGLGLRLIYFSYDVKMKEKGDIPEGYSVSREKKERFSLILESASTNQTSMYLCAARYGGQGAREQFFGPGTRLTVL.